A single sample gave rise to the 27 T cell receptor beta chains below, sequenced in a study of blood T cells in healthy people across ages. A sample-barcoded 5' primer and a J-beta primer mix were used in a second PCR of about 6 to 11 cycles. TCRdb recomputed calls from the 5' RACE reads with MiXCR, one row per CDR3 protein. Among roughly 1,800,000 distinct CDR3 sequences, around half were seen once, and the ten largest hold less than 2.5%. Material: blood. All receptors derive from a woman between 40 and 55 years old in good health.

This chain joins TRBV7-9 and TRBJ2-5; D is possibly TRBD1 (5 bases). Per germline, CDR1 SEHNR and CDR2 FQNEAQ (reference sequence). The CDR3 sequence is 15 residues long. Trimming left V 3 bases short and J 2 bases short, with 13 bases between. CDR3 bases: TGTGCCAGCAGCTTTAATTTGGGGCAGCAAGAGACCCAGTACTTC. Its protein product is CASSFNLGQQETQYF.

This clonotype was recorded a few times. CDR3 DNA sequence: TGCAGCGTGGGCGGCGGGGGGGCCCTTGAGCAGTTCTTC. It translates to CSVGGGGALEQFF. This chain links TRBV29-1 with TRBJ2-1; 9 nucleotides line up with TRBD2. Trimming removed 6 bases from V and 9 bases from J; junction bases left unmatched: 9. Germline loops: CDR1 SQVTM, CDR2 ANQGSEA. CDR3 size: 13 residues.

This clonotype occurred a few times. As DNA, the CDR3 is TGTGCCAGCAGTTACGGCTACAGGGAAGGCAATCAGCCCCAGCATTTT. Amino acids: CASSYGYREGNQPQHF. J is TRBJ1-5 and V is TRBV6-2 or TRBV6-3; possible D gene TRBD1, 6 bases. Germline values: CDR1 MNHEY, CDR2 SVGEGT. The CDR3 length is 16 residues. The ends were cut back, 2 bases at V and 2 bases at J, with 13 bases in the middle.

This clonotype was recorded only once. The chain has TRBV6-6 and TRBJ1-2, with D maybe TRBD1 (6 bases). V shed 10 bases and J shed 2 bases, with 14 bases lying between them. Germline loops: CDR1 MNHNY, CDR2 SVGAGI (reference sequence). CDR3 length: 13 residues. This CDR3 reads CANTGIWNYGYTF. For the CDR3, the DNA is TGTGCCAACACAGGGATATGGAACTATGGCTACACCTTC.

The V gene is TRBV29-1, the J gene TRBJ1-2; D gene ambiguous. CDR3 length equals 12 residues. Trimming left V 6 bases short and J 7 bases short, with 15 bases between. Germline V gene lookup returns CDR1 SQVTM and CDR2 ANQGSEA. Here the CDR3 DNA reads TGCAGCGTCCTCATGGGTGGTGGTGGCTACACCTTC. Its protein is CSVLMGGGGYTF.

J is TRBJ2-1 and V is TRBV6-2 or TRBV6-3, with 10 positions matching TRBD2. The germline gives CDR1 MNHEY, CDR2 SVGEGT. V lost 9 bases, J lost 8 bases, and 10 bases stayed unmatched. CDR3 size: 14 residues. The CDR3 DNA is TGTGCCAGTCGGGCAAGCGGGGGGGCTCATGAGCAGTTCTTC. Translated, it gives CASRASGGAHEQFF.

This rearrangement joins TRBV6-1 to TRBJ2-2; D is perhaps TRBD2 (7 bases). CDR1 and CDR2 from the germline V gene are MNHNS and SASEGT. Trimming removed 6 bases at V and 8 bases at J, with 22 bases between. The CDR3 has 16 residues. CDR3 nucleotides: TGTGCCAGCAGAGACATCAAGGGGGGGCTAGTTGGGGAGCTGTTTTTT. Amino acids: CASRDIKGGLVGELFF.

The chain recombines TRBV27 with TRBJ1-5; TRBD1 agrees at 8 bases. This CDR3 comprises 14 residues. CDR1 is MNHEY and CDR2 is SMNVEV in the germline V gene (reference sequence). J gave up 6 bases and V 5 bases, and 6 bases lay outside the gene matches. The CDR3 loop reads CASSVDRVAQPQHF. The DNA for the CDR3 is TGTGCCAGCAGTGTGGACAGGGTGGCTCAGCCCCAGCATTTT.

CDR3 in amino acids: CASSLEGQFSEKLFF. The CDR3 nucleotides are TGCGCCAGCAGCTTGGAGGGACAATTTAGTGAAAAACTGTTTTTT. The J gene is TRBJ1-4, the V gene TRBV5-1, with D possibly matching TRBD1 (6 bases). CDR3 length equals 15 residues. Germline V CDR1 and CDR2: SGHRS, YFSETQ. Trimming removed 0 bases from V and 7 bases from J, with 13 bases in between.

The rearrangement links TRBV5-1 to TRBJ2-1; D perhaps matches TRBD2 (5 bases). The CDR3 is 13 amino acids. Trimming left V 7 bases short and J 8 bases short, with 16 bases between. In germline, CDR1 is SGHRS, CDR2 YFSETQ. CDR3 sequence: CASVDPLSDEQFF. The DNA for the CDR3 is TGCGCCAGCGTAGACCCCCTTAGCGATGAGCAGTTCTTC.

The chain recombines TRBV20-1 with TRBJ2-5; D might be TRBD1 (6 bases). The J call may be wrong; the DNA end is better matched by TRBJ2-7. Per the germline V gene, CDR1 is DFQATT and CDR2 is SNEGSKA (reference sequence). CDR3 length equals 13 residues. The CDR3 region has the DNA TGCAGTGCTAAAGAAGGGGGTGGCTACGAGCAGTACTTC. Translating it yields CSAKEGGGYEQYF.

The rearrangement links TRBV20-1 to TRBJ2-6, with D hard to call. This CDR3 contains 11 residues. Germline V gene sequence: CDR1 DFQATT, CDR2 SNEGSKA (reference sequence). Deletions cut 3 bases from V and 8 bases from J, with 5 bases between. CDR3 sequence: CSASRSNVLTF. CDR3 nucleotide sequence: TGCAGTGCTAGTCGTTCCAACGTCCTGACTTTC.

This clonotype was seen a handful of times. This sequence joins TRBV7-9 and TRBJ2-1, with D perhaps TRBD1 (6 bases). CDR3 length: 17 residues. The V end lost 2 bases, the J end lost 6 bases, and 20 bases lay between the germline ends. Germline V CDR1 and CDR2: SEHNR, FQNEAQ (reference sequence). The CDR3 DNA sequence: TGTGCCAGCAGCTTACCGCCCTCGACAGGAGGATTCAATGAGCAGTTCTTC. Translation: CASSLPPSTGGFNEQFF.

This chain links TRBV28 with TRBJ1-2; D remains unclear. Germline lookup yields CDR1 MDHEN and CDR2 SYDVKM. This CDR3 has 10 residues. CDR3 protein: CAGRGYGYTF. As DNA, the CDR3 is TGTGCAGGGCGAGGGTACGGCTACACCTTC.

The rearrangement uses TRBV6-2 or TRBV6-3 and TRBJ2-1; tentatively, D is TRBD2 (5 bases). Germline V gene sequence: CDR1 MNHEY, CDR2 SVGEGT. CDR3 length: 14 amino acids. Trimming pared 6 bases from V and 7 bases from J, leaving 16 bases between. The CDR3, as DNA: TGTGCCAGCAGGGACTCGAGGCCACCTAATGAGCAGTTCTTC. As protein: CASRDSRPPNEQFF.

This clonotype was seen only a few times. This chain uses TRBV10-2 with TRBJ2-7; 8 bases align to TRBD1. There are 14 residues in the CDR3. Germline V gene lookup returns CDR1 WSHSY and CDR2 SAAADI. J lost 2 bases, V lost 4 bases, and 4 bases had no gene match. This CDR3 reads CASSGTGSTYEQYF. Written as DNA, the CDR3 is TGCGCCAGCAGTGGGACAGGGAGCACCTACGAGCAGTACTTC.

This clonotype has a count of ten or more. The chain uses TRBV7-2 and TRBJ2-1; 12 bases are shared with TRBD2. After removal of 1 base from V and 13 bases from J, the junction contained 5 bases not matched to a gene. There are 14 residues in the CDR3. Germline CDR1 reads SGHTA; CDR2 reads FQGNSA. For the CDR3, the DNA is TGTGCCAGCAGCTTAGGACTAGCGGGGGCCGAACAGTTCTTC. Amino acid sequence: CASSLGLAGAEQFF.

This clonotype was recorded a few times. The rearrangement uses TRBV28 and TRBJ2-7, with TRBD1 identical over 7 bases. CDR1 is MDHEN, CDR2 SYDVKM, per germline. The CDR3 length is 14 residues. V trimming: 3 bases; J trimming: 5 bases; junction bases outside the gene matches: 7. CDR3 region: CASSFNNRGHEQYF. CDR3 nucleotides: TGTGCCAGCAGTTTTAACAACAGGGGCCACGAGCAGTACTTC.

J is TRBJ2-7 and V is TRBV5-6, with D unresolved. The CDR3 contains 14 residues. V lost 1 base and J 2 bases, leaving 10 bases between the germline ends. The germline V gene encodes CDR1 SGHDT and CDR2 YYEEEE. This CDR3 is CASSLPTSTYEQYF. The CDR3 DNA sequence: TGTGCCAGCAGCTTGCCGACTTCAACCTACGAGCAGTACTTC.

This chain links TRBV6-2 or TRBV6-3 with TRBJ2-5; D ambiguous. The V end was cut by 6 bases, the J end by 11 bases, with 10 bases between. Germline V gene lookup returns CDR1 MNHEY and CDR2 SVGEGT. This CDR3 region has 10 residues. CDR3 bases: TGTGCCAGCAGGAATAATGAGCAGTACTTC. It specifies CASRNNEQYF.

The rearrangement links TRBV6-5 to TRBJ2-5, with a tentative D call TRBD1 (6 bases). The end of the DNA fits TRBJ2-7 better, so the J call may be wrong. From germline, CDR1 is MNHEY and CDR2 SVGAGI. The CDR3 sequence is 16 residues long. CDR3 in amino acids: CASSPRTGNTFYEQYF. The CDR3 nucleotides read TGTGCCAGCAGTCCCAGAACAGGGAACACCTTCTACGAGCAGTACTTC.

Note on this clonotype: The junction departs from germline at one end; a sequencing error may be responsible. The chain combines TRBV2 with TRBJ2-5; TRBD2 agrees at 9 bases. CDR1 and CDR2 from the germline V gene are SNHLY and FYNNEI. This CDR3 spans 15 amino acids. The CDR3 loop is CASRLTSGTQEAQYF. CDR3 sequence (DNA): TGTGCCAGCAGGTTGACTAGCGGCACACAAGAGGCCCAGTACTTC. Full variable domain (outside the CDR3, taken from reference TRBV2 and TRBJ2-5): EPEVTQTPSHQVTQMGQEVILRCVPISNHLYFYWYRQILGQKVEFLVSFYNNEISEKSEIFDDQFSVERPDGSNFTLKIRSTKLEDSAMYFCASRLTSGTQEAQYFGPGTRLLVL.

The chain combines TRBV9 with TRBJ2-1, with 8 bases identical to TRBD1. V lost 6 bases, J lost 3 bases, and 14 bases stayed unmatched. The germline V gene encodes CDR1 SGDLS and CDR2 YYNGEE. This CDR3 has 17 amino acids. CDR3 protein: CASTRSLGTGYYNEQFF. The CDR3, as DNA: TGTGCCAGCACCCGTTCCCTAGGGACAGGTTACTACAATGAGCAGTTCTTC. Full variable domain (outside the CDR3, taken from reference TRBV9 and TRBJ2-1): DSGVTQTPKHLITATGQRVTLRCSPRSGDLSVYWYQQSLDQGLQFLIQYYNGEERAKGNILERFSAQQFPDLHSELNLSSLELGDSALYFCASTRSLGTGYYNEQFFGPGTRLTVL.

The V and J genes are TRBV7-9 and TRBJ1-2; possibly TRBD1 for D (5 bases). Trimming removed 4 bases at V and 0 bases at J, with 12 bases between. From germline, CDR1 is SEHNR and CDR2 FQNEAQ (reference sequence). This CDR3 has 15 amino acids. For the CDR3, the DNA is TGTGCCAGCAGCTATGTGGGGGAAGCTAACTATGGCTACACCTTC. Translating gives CASSYVGEANYGYTF.

This sequence joins TRBV15 and TRBJ1-1; weak D call: TRBD1 (5 bases). The CDR3 has 15 residues. Trimming removed 2 bases from V and 1 base from J, with 11 bases in between. Per the germline V gene, CDR1 is LNHNV and CDR2 is YYDKDF (reference sequence). The CDR3 sequence is CATSRRSTANTEAFF. The CDR3 DNA reads TGTGCCACCAGCAGACGATCGACAGCGAACACTGAAGCTTTCTTT. The entire variable domain, with the rest obtained from reference TRBV15 and TRBJ1-1, is as follows: DAMVIQNPRYQVTQFGKPVTLSCSQTLNHNVMYWYQQKSSQAPKLLFHYYDKDFNNEADTPDNFQSRRPNTSFCFLDIRSPGLGDTAMYLCATSRRSTANTEAFFGQGTRLTVV.

V usage is TRBV7-9 and J usage is TRBJ1-5; tentative D call: TRBD1 (6 bases). The CDR3 consists of 12 residues. The ends were cut back, 1 base at V and 15 bases at J, with 13 bases in the middle. Germline CDR1 and CDR2: SEHNR and FQNEAQ (reference sequence). CDR3 sequence (DNA): TGTGCCAGCAGCTTAGACACAGGGCCGCCGCATTTT. Translation: CASSLDTGPPHF.

V gene TRBV3-1 combines with J gene TRBJ2-4; 7 nucleotides match TRBD2. With the DNA end fitting TRBJ2-7 better, the J assignment may be wrong. Germline V CDR1 and CDR2: LGHDT, YNNKEL (reference sequence). This CDR3 has 16 amino acids. The CDR3 DNA sequence: TGTGCCAGCAGCCAAGATGCGGGGGTGCCCTCCTACGAGCAGTACTTC. It encodes CASSQDAGVPSYEQYF.